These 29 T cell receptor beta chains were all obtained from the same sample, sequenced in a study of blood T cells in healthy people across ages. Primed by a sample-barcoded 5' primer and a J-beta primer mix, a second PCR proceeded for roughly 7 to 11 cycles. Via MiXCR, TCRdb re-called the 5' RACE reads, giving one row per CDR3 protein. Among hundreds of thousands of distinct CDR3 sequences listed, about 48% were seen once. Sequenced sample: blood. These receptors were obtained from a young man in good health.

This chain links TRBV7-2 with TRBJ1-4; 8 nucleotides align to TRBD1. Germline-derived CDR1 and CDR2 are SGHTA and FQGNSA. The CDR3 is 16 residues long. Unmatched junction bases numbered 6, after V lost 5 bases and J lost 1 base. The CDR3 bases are TGTGCCAGCAGCATTGACAGGGGAGTAACTAATGAAAAACTGTTTTTT. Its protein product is CASSIDRGVTNEKLFF.

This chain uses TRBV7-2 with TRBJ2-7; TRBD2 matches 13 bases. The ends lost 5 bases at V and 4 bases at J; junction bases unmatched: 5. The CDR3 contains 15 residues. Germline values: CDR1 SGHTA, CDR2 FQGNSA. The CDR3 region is CASSELAGGRYEQYF. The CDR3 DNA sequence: TGTGCCAGCAGCGAACTAGCGGGGGGGCGATACGAGCAGTACTTC.

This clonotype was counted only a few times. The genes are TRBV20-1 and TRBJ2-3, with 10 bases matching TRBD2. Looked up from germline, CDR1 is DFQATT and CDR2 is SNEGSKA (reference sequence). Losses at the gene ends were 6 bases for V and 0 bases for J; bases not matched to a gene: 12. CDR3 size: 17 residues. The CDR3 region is CSALLAGGSSSTDTQYF. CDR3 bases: TGCAGTGCGTTATTAGCGGGGGGATCGTCTAGCACAGATACGCAGTATTTT.

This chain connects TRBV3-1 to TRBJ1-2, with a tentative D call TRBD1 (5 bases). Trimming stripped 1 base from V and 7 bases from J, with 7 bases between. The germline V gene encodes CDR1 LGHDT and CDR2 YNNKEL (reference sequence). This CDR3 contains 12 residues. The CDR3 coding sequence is TGTGCCAGCAGCCAAGTTGGGGGTGGCTACACCTTC. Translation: CASSQVGGGYTF.

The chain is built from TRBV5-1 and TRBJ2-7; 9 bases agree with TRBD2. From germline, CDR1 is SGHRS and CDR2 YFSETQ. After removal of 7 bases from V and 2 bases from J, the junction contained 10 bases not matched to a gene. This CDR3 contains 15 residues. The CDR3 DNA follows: TGCGCCAGCCGTATAGCGGGGGAGACCCCCTACGAGCAGTACTTC. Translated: CASRIAGETPYEQYF.

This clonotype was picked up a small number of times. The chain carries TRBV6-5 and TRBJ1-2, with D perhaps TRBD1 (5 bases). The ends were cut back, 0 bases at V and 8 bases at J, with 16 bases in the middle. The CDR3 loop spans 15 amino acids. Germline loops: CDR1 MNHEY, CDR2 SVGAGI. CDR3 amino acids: CASSYSKSGPGGYTF. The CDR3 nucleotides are TGTGCCAGCAGTTACTCGAAGTCGGGGCCGGGAGGCTACACCTTC.

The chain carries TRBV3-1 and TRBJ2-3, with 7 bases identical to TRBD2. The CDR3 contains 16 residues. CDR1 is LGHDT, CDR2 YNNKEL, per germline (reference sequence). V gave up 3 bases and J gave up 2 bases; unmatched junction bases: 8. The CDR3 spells CASSHAKRGNTDTQYF. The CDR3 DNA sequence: TGTGCCAGCAGCCACGCGAAGCGGGGAAACACAGATACGCAGTATTTT.

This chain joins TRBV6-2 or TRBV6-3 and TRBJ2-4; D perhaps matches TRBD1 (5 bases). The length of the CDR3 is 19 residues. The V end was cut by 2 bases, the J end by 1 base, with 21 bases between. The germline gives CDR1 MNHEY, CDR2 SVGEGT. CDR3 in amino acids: CASSYEGVSPIAAKNIQYF. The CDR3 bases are TGTGCCAGCAGTTACGAAGGGGTCAGCCCTATCGCGGCCAAAAACATTCAGTACTTC.

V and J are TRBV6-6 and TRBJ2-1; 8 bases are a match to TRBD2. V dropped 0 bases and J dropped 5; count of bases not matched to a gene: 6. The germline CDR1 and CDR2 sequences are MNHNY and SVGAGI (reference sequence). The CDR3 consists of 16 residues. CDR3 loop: CASSYSTGGGNNEQFF. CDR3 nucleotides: TGTGCCAGCAGTTACTCGACCGGGGGGGGGAACAATGAGCAGTTCTTC.

The DNA of the CDR3 is TGTGCCAGCAGCTCCCCCGGTGGGCGCGAGCAGTACTTC. This translates into CASSSPGGREQYF. The rearrangement links TRBV7-9 to TRBJ2-7; D gene ambiguous. V was trimmed by 4 bases and J by 6 bases, leaving 13 bases between them. The germline gives CDR1 SEHNR, CDR2 FQNEAQ (reference sequence). The CDR3 has 13 residues.

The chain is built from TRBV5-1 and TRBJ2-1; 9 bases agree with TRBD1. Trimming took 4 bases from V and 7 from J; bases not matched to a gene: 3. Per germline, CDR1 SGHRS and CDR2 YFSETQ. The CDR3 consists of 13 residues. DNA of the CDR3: TGCGCCAGCAGCGATGACAGGGGGAATGAGCAGTTCTTC. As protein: CASSDDRGNEQFF. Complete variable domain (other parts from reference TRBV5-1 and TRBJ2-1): KAGVTQTPRYLIKTRGQQVTLSCSPISGHRSVSWYQQTPGQGLQFLFEYFSETQRNKGNFPGRFSGRQFSNSRSEMNVSTLELGDSALYLCASSDDRGNEQFFGPGTRLTVL.

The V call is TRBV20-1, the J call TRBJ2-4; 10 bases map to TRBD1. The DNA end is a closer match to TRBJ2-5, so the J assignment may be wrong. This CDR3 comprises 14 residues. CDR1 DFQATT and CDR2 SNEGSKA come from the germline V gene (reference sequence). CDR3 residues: CSAIDRGPRETQYF. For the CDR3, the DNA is TGCAGTGCCATTGACAGGGGGCCTCGAGAGACCCAGTACTTC.

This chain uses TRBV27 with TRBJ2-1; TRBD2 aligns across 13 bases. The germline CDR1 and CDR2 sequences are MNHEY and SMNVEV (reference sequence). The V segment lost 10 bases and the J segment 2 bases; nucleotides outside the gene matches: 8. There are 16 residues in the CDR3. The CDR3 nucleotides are TGTGCCACCAAGACTAGCGGGGGGTTAACCTACAATGAGCAGTTCTTC. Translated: CATKTSGGLTYNEQFF.

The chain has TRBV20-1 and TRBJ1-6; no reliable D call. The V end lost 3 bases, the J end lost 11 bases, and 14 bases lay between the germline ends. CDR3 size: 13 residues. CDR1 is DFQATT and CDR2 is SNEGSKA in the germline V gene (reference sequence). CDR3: CSARTDSYPPLHF. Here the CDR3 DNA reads TGCAGTGCTAGGACGGATTCGTATCCACCCCTCCACTTT.

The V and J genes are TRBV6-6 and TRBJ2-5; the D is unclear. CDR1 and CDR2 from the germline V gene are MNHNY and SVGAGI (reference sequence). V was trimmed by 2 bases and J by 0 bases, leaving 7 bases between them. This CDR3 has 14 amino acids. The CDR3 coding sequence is TGTGCCAGCAGTTACGAGTCGTACCAAGAGACCCAGTACTTC. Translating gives CASSYESYQETQYF.

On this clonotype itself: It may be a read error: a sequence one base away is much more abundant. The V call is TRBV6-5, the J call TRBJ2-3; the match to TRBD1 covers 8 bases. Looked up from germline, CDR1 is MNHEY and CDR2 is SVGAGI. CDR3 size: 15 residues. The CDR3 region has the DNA TGTGCCGGCAGTCTCAGGGGGCGGCGCACAGATACGCAGTATTTT. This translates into CAGSLRGRRTDTQYF.

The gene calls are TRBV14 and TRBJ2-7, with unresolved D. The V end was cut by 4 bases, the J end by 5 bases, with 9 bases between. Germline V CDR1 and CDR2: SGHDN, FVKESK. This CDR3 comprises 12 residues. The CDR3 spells CASSLMWDEQYF. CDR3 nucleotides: TGTGCCAGCAGCCTCATGTGGGACGAGCAGTACTTC.

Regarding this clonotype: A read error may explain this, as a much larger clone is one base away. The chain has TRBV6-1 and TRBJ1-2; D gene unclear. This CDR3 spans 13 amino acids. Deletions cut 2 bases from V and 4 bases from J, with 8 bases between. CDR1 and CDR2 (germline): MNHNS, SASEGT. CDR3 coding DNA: TGTGCCAGCAGTGAATCCGGGTTCTATGGCTACACCTTC. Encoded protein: CASSESGFYGYTF.

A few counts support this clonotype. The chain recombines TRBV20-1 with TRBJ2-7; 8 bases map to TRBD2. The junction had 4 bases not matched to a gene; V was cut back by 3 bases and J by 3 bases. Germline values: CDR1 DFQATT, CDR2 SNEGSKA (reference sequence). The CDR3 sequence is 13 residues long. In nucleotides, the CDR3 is TGCAGTGCTAGCCCGGGACTAGACTACGAGCAGTACTTC. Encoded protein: CSASPGLDYEQYF.

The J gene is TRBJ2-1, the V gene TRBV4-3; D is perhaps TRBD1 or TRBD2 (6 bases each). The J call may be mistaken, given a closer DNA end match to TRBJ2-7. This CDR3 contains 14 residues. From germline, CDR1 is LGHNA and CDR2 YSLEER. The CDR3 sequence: CASSQARGDNEQYF. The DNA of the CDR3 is TGCGCCAGCAGCCAAGCGCGCGGGGACAATGAGCAGTACTTC.

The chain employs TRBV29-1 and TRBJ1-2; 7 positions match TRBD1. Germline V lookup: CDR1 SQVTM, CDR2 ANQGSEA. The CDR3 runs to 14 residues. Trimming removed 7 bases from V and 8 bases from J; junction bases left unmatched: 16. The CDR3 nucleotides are TGCAGCGCTAACCGGGACAGCGCCATGGGGGGCTACACCTTC. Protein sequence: CSANRDSAMGGYTF.

CDR3 region: CASSQVEESYGYTF. The CDR3 DNA reads TGCGCCAGCAGCCAAGTAGAGGAGAGCTATGGCTACACCTTC. The chain is built from TRBV4-3 and TRBJ1-2; D is unclear. The CDR3 loop spans 14 amino acids. CDR1 is LGHNA, CDR2 YSLEER, per germline. V shed 1 base and J shed 4 bases, with 10 bases lying between them.

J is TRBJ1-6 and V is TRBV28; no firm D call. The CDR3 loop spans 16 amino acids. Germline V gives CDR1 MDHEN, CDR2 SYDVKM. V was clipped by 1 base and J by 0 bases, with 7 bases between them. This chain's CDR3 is CASSLSLYSYNSPLHF. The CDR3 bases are TGTGCCAGCAGTTTATCTTTATACTCCTATAATTCACCCCTCCACTTT. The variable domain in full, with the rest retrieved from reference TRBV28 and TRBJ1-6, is DVKVTQSSRYLVKRTGEKVFLECVQDMDHENMFWYRQDPGLGLRLIYFSYDVKMKEKGDIPEGYSVSREKKERFSLILESASTNQTSMYLCASSLSLYSYNSPLHFGNGTRLTVT.

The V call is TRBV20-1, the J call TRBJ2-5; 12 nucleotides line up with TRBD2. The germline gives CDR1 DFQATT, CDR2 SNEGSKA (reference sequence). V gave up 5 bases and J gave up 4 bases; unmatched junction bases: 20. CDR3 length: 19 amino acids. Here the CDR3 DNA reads TGCAGTGCTCAAACGACTAGCGGGGGCATTAAGGGGATACGAGAGACCCAGTACTTC. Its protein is CSAQTTSGGIKGIRETQYF.

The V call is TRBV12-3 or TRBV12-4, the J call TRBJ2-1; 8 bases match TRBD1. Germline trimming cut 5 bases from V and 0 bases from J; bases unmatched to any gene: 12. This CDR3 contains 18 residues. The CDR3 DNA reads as TGTGCCAGCAGTACCTCCCGGACAGGGTCGAGCTCCTACAATGAGCAGTTCTTC. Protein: CASSTSRTGSSSYNEQFF.

CDR3 bases: TGCGCCAGCAGCCAAGTTTTATCGGTAGGAGGGGATGGCTACACCTTC. Its protein is CASSQVLSVGGDGYTF. The chain carries TRBV4-1 and TRBJ1-2, with a tentative D call TRBD1 (5 bases). V was shortened by 1 base and J by 6 bases, with 18 bases between the two germline ends. CDR3 length equals 16 residues. Germline V gene sequence: CDR1 MGHRA, CDR2 YSYEKL.

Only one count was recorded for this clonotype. CDR3 in amino acids: CASSQEPAGGQETQYF. The CDR3 region has the DNA TGCGCCAGCAGCCAAGAACCGGCAGGGGGGCAAGAGACCCAGTACTTC. V gene TRBV4-1 combines with J gene TRBJ2-5; possible D gene TRBD1, 7 bases. V lost 0 bases and J lost 2, with 13 bases in between. Germline loops: CDR1 MGHRA, CDR2 YSYEKL. The CDR3 length is 16 residues.

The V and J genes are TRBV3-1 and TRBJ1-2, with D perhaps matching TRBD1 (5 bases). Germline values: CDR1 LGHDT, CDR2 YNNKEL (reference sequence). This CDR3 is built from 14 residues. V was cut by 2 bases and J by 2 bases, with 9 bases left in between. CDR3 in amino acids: CASSQRGSNYGYTF. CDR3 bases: TGTGCCAGCAGCCAACGGGGGTCCAACTATGGCTACACCTTC. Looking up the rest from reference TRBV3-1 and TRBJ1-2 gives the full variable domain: DTAVSQTPKYLVTQMGNDKSIKCEQNLGHDTMYWYKQDSKKFLKIMFSYNNKELIINETVPNRFSPKSPDKAHLNLHINSLELGDSAVYFCASSQRGSNYGYTFGSGTRLTVV.

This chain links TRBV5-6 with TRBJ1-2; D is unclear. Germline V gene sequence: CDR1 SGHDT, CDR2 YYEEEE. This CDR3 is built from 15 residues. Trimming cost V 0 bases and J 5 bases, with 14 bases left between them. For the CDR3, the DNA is TGTGCCAGCAGCTTGGGCCTTCTAGAAGGGTATGGCTACACCTTC. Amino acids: CASSLGLLEGYGYTF.